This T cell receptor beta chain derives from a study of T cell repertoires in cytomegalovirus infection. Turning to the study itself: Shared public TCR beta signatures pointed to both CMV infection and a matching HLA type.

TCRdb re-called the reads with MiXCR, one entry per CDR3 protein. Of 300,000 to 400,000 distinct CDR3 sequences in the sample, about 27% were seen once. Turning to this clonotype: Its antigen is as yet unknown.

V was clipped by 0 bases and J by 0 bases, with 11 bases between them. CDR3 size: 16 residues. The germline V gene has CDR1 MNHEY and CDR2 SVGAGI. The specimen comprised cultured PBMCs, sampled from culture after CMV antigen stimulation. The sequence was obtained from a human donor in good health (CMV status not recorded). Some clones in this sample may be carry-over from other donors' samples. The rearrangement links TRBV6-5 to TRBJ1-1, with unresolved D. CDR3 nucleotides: TGTGCCAGCAGTTACTCGAGTGGCGCCATGAACACTGAAGCTTTCTTT. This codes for CASSYSSGAMNTEAFF.